This T cell receptor (beta chain) was captured by sequencing in a study of shared clonotypes between healthy human individuals. Splitting of each subset's genomic DNA was done evenly across several immunoSEQ plates. Using immunoSEQ multiplex PCR, the repertoire was profiled, and TCRdb retains in-frame clones only, with some absent. The sample lists 2,500,000 or so clones, just under 95% occurring once. Germline CDR1 and CDR2: ENHRY and SYGVKD. V shed 0 bases and J 2 bases; nucleotides not matched to a gene: 5. CDR3 length equals 17 residues. General study points: Sampling covered nothing but blood. Tissue TCR repertoires likely differ from those found in blood. Non-shared clonotypes displayed generation probabilities falling below those of clonotypes present in all four donors.

With respect to this clone: Its specificity is not known.

Input material: naive CD4+ T cells from PBMCs. Subset of the sample: CD45RA+ positively selected. The J gene is TRBJ2-3, the V gene TRBV10-3, with TRBD2 matching over 10 bases. The clonotype comes from a man aged 18 to 30 in good health. Some clones in this sample may be carry-over from other donors' samples. The CDR3 DNA reads TGTGCCATCAGTGAGTCGGCTAGCGGGAGATTCACAGATACGCAGTATTTT. Its translation is CAISESASGRFTDTQYF.